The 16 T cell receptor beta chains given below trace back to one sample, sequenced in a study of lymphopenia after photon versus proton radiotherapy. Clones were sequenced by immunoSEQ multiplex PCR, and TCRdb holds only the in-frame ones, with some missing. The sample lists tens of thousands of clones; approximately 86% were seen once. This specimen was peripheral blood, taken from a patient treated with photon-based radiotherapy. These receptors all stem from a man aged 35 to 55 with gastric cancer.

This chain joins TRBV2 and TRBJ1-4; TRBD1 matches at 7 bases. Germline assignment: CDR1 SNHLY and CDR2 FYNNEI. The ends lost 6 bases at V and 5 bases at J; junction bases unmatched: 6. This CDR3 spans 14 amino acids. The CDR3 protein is CASREGTDNEKLFF. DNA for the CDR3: TGTGCCAGCAGGGAGGGGACAGACAATGAAAAACTGTTTTTT.

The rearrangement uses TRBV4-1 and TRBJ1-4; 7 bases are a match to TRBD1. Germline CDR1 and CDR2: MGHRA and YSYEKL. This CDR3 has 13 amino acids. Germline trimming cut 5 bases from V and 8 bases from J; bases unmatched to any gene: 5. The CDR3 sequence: CASSVRDREKLFF. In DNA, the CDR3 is TGCGCCAGCAGCGTCCGGGACAGAGAAAAACTGTTTTTT.

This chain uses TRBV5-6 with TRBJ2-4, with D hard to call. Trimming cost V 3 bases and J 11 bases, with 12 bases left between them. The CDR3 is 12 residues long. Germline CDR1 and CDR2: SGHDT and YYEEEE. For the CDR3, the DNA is TGTGCCAGCAGCTCAACCTGGAGCGTTCAGTACTTC. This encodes CASSSTWSVQYF.

The CDR3 region has the DNA TGTGCCAGCAGTTACTCAGGGGGGACGGGAGAGACCCAGTACTTC. It specifies CASSYSGGTGETQYF. V gene TRBV6-5 combines with J gene TRBJ2-5; either TRBD1 or TRBD2 may supply D (6 bases each). Germline lookup yields CDR1 MNHEY and CDR2 SVGAGI. The CDR3 loop spans 15 amino acids. Trimming pared 0 bases from V and 4 bases from J, leaving 12 bases between.

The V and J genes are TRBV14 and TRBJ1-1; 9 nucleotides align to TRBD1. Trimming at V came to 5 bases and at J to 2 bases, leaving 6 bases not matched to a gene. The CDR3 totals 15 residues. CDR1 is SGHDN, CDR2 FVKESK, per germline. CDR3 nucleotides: TGTGCCAGCAGCTCGTACAGGGGGCCAAACACTGAAGCTTTCTTT. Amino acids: CASSSYRGPNTEAFF.

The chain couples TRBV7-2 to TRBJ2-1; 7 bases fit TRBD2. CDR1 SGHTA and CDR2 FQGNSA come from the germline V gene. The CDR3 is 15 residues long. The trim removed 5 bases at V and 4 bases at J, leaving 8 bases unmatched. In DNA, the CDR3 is TGTGCCAGCAGCCCGCGCGGGGGAAGGTACAATGAGCAGTTCTTC. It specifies CASSPRGGRYNEQFF. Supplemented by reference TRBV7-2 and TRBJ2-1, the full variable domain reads GAGVSQSPSNKVTEKGKDVELRCDPISGHTALYWYRQSLGQGLEFLIYFQGNSAPDKSGLPSDRFSAERTGGSVSTLTIQRTQQEDSAVYLCASSPRGGRYNEQFFGPGTRLTVL.

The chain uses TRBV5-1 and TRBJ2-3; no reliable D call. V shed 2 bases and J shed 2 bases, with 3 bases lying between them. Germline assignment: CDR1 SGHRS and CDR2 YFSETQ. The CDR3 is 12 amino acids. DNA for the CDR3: TGCGCCAGCAGCTTTGACACAGATACGCAGTATTTT. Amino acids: CASSFDTDTQYF.

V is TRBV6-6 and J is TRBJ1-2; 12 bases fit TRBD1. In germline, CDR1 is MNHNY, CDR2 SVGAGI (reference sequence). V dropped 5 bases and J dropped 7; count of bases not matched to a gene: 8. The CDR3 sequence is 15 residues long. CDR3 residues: CASSETGTGGSGYTF. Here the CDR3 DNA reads TGTGCCAGCAGTGAGACCGGGACAGGGGGCAGTGGCTACACCTTC.

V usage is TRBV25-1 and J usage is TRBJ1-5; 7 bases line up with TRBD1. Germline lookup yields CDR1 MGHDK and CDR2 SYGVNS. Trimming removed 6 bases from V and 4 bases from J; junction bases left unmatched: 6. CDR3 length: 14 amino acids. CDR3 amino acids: CASSTTGLNQPQHF. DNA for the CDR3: TGTGCCAGCAGCACGACAGGGTTGAATCAGCCCCAGCATTTT. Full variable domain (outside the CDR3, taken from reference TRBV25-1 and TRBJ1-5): EADIYQTPRYLVIGTGKKITLECSQTMGHDKMYWYQQDPGMELHLIHYSYGVNSTEKGDLSSESTVSRIRTEHFPLTLESARPSHTSQYLCASSTTGLNQPQHFGDGTRLSIL.

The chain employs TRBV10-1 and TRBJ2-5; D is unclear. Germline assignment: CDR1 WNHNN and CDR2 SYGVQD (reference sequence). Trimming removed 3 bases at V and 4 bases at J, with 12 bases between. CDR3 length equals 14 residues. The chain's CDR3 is CASSDRVRRETQYF. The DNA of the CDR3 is TGCGCCAGCAGTGACCGGGTCCGAAGAGAGACCCAGTACTTC.

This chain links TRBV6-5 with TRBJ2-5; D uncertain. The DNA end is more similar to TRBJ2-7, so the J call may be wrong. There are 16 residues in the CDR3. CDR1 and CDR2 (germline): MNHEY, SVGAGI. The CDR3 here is CASSYSRTRLGDEQYF. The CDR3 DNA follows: TGTGCCAGCAGTTACTCGAGAACCAGGCTGGGCGACGAGCAGTACTTC.

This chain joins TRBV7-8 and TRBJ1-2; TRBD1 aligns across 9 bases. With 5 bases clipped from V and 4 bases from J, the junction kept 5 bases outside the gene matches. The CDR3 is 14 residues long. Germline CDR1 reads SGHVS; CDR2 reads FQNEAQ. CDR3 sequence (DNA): TGTGCCAGCAGCGAAAAACAGGGGGCCTATGGCTACACCTTC. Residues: CASSEKQGAYGYTF.

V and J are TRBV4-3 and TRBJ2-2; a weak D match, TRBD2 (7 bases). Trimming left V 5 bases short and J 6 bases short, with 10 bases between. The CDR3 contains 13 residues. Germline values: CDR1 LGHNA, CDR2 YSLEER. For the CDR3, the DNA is TGCGCCAGCAGCGGGGGGGCGCCCGGGGAGCTGTTTTTT. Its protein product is CASSGGAPGELFF.

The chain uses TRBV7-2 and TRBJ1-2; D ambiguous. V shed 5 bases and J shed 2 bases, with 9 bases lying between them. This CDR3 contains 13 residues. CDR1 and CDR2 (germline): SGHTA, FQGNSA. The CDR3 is CASSEVGNYGYTF. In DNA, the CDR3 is TGTGCCAGCAGCGAGGTGGGGAACTATGGCTACACCTTC.

CDR3 loop: CASSVGGGSQETQYF. The CDR3 bases are TGTGCCAGCAGCGTAGGCGGGGGTAGCCAAGAGACCCAGTACTTC. V is TRBV9 and J is TRBJ2-5; 7 bases are a match to TRBD2. V shed 0 bases, J shed 1 base, and the junction held 3 bases outside the gene matches. Germline loops: CDR1 SGDLS, CDR2 YYNGEE. There are 15 residues in the CDR3. Combining the CDR3 with reference TRBV9 and TRBJ2-5 gives the whole variable domain DSGVTQTPKHLITATGQRVTLRCSPRSGDLSVYWYQQSLDQGLQFLIQYYNGEERAKGNILERFSAQQFPDLHSELNLSSLELGDSALYFCASSVGGGSQETQYFGPGTRLLVL.

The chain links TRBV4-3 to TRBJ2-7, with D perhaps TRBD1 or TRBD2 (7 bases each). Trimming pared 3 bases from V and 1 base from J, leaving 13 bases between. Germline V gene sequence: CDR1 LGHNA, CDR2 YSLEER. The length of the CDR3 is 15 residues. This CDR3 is CASSHRGGGSYEQYF. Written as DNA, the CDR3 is TGCGCCAGCAGCCACAGGGGGGGCGGATCCTACGAGCAGTACTTC.